The 16 T cell receptor beta chains given below trace back to one sample, sequenced in a study of early T cells in non-severe SARS-CoV-2 infection (dated by TCRdb to the early 2020s). To prepare the library, 5' RACE was applied. Instrument used: NextSeq 500. TCRdb handled the public reads itself, with Q25 trimming in fastp and clone calling in MiXCR, and kept productive beta chains. Here each entry gathers all rows of one CDR3 protein and keeps the most common genes and DNA. Within this sample are 70,000 to 90,000 distinct CDR3 sequences, with 14% to 15% of them counted one time only. The ten largest make up less than 7% of the sample. Sequenced: whole blood. The source is an adult who was a healthcare worker with PCR-confirmed SARS-CoV-2 infection or an uninfected control (not recorded which).

CDR3 sequence (DNA): TGTGCCACCAGCAGCCGGGACCGCGCGGGTGGAGCTTTCTTT. It codes for CATSSRDRAGGAFF. The chain couples TRBV15 to TRBJ1-1; D may be TRBD1 (5 bases). Germline loops: CDR1 LNHNV, CDR2 YYDKDF (reference sequence). The CDR3 extends over 14 amino acids. Between the trimmed V and J ends, which lost 3 bases and 10 bases, there was a span of 18 bases. Combining the CDR3 with reference TRBV15 and TRBJ1-1 gives the whole variable domain DAMVIQNPRYQVTQFGKPVTLSCSQTLNHNVMYWYQQKSSQAPKLLFHYYDKDFNNEADTPDNFQSRRPNTSFCFLDIRSPGLGDTAMYLCATSSRDRAGGAFFGQGTRLTVV.

This clonotype was picked up a small number of times. The chain links TRBV2 to TRBJ2-1, with 8 bases matching TRBD2. The germline V gene has CDR1 SNHLY and CDR2 FYNNEI. There are 11 residues in the CDR3. The ends lost 3 bases at V and 13 bases at J; junction bases unmatched: 2. Here the CDR3 reads CASSDGRVQFF. The CDR3 DNA is TGTGCCAGCAGTGACGGGAGGGTACAGTTCTTC.

A few counts support this clonotype. The chain links TRBV20-1 to TRBJ2-7; the D gene is possibly TRBD2 (5 bases). V shed 0 bases and J shed 4 bases, with 16 bases lying between them. The CDR3 is 15 residues long. The V gene's germline CDR1 is DFQATT and CDR2 SNEGSKA (reference sequence). CDR3 DNA: TGCAGTGCTAGAGATCCCAAGCGGATTGGGTACGAGCAGTACTTC. Translation gives CSARDPKRIGYEQYF.

The chain uses TRBV7-6 and TRBJ2-1, with no clear D. This CDR3 is 15 amino acids long. The germline gives CDR1 SGHVS, CDR2 FNYEAQ. V was shortened by 1 base and J by 3 bases, with 10 bases between the two germline ends. The CDR3: CASSLELANYNEQFF. For the CDR3, the DNA is TGTGCCAGCAGCTTAGAGCTCGCGAACTACAATGAGCAGTTCTTC.

In this sample, this clonotype turned up a few times. The chain recombines TRBV7-2 with TRBJ2-3, with D unclear. The CDR3 spans 15 residues. Germline loops: CDR1 SGHTA, CDR2 FQGNSA. Trimming pared 1 base from V and 3 bases from J, leaving 11 bases between. The CDR3 nucleotides are TGTGCCAGCAGCTTAGAGCCCCTCGCGACAGATACGCAGTATTTT. Translation: CASSLEPLATDTQYF.

V and J are TRBV5-1 and TRBJ2-7, with D possibly being TRBD2 (7 bases). Trimming left V 4 bases short and J 2 bases short, with 22 bases between. CDR1 and CDR2 from the germline V gene are SGHRS and YFSETQ. This CDR3 is 17 amino acids long. CDR3 loop: CASSVGTTGYGAYEQYF. CDR3 in DNA: TGCGCCAGCAGCGTTGGGACTACAGGGTACGGAGCCTACGAGCAGTACTTC.

This clonotype showed up just a few times. The chain combines TRBV5-1 with TRBJ2-1; D is undetermined. Trimming stripped 6 bases from V and 5 bases from J, with 15 bases between. The CDR3 extends over 14 amino acids. The germline V gene encodes CDR1 SGHRS and CDR2 YFSETQ. Here the CDR3 DNA reads TGCGCCAGCACCCCTTCGGAAATGCACAATGAGCAGTTCTTC. It yields the protein CASTPSEMHNEQFF.

This clonotype was counted between two and nine times. This chain uses TRBV7-2 with TRBJ2-7, with D hard to call. Trimming cost V 5 bases and J 7 bases, with 12 bases left between them. Germline loops: CDR1 SGHTA, CDR2 FQGNSA. The CDR3 consists of 12 residues. CDR3 sequence: CASSRPGDEQYF. Written as DNA, the CDR3 is TGTGCCAGCAGCCGCCCCGGAGATGAGCAGTACTTC.

The chain links TRBV25-1 to TRBJ1-5, with 10 bases that match TRBD1. The CDR3 totals 15 residues. Germline CDR1 reads MGHDK; CDR2 reads SYGVNS. Trimming cost V 4 bases and J 2 bases; bases outside gene matches: 2. The CDR3 region is CASSAGTGGNQPQHF. The CDR3 DNA reads TGTGCCAGCAGTGCCGGGACAGGGGGCAATCAGCCCCAGCATTTT.

The genes are TRBV4-1 and TRBJ2-3; 9 bases line up with TRBD2. CDR1 and CDR2 from the germline V gene are MGHRA and YSYEKL. This CDR3 region has 13 residues. V lost 4 bases, J lost 14 bases, and 10 bases stayed unmatched. The CDR3 protein is CASSPLLAGIAYF. As DNA, the CDR3 is TGCGCCAGCAGCCCTCTCCTAGCGGGAATAGCGTATTTT.

J is TRBJ2-5 and V is TRBV9; D possibly corresponds to TRBD2 (5 bases). The V and J ends lost 3 bases and 4 bases respectively, with 10 bases between them. The CDR3 covers 13 residues. CDR1 is SGDLS, CDR2 YYNGEE, per germline. CDR3 residues: CASSDGVLETQYF. The CDR3 bases are TGTGCCAGCAGCGACGGGGTCTTAGAGACCCAGTACTTC.

V is TRBV6-2 or TRBV6-3 and J is TRBJ1-5, with TRBD1 matching 8 bases. This CDR3 has 14 amino acids. Germline trimming cut 6 bases from V and 3 bases from J; bases unmatched to any gene: 4. Germline CDR1 reads MNHEY; CDR2 reads SVGEGT. The DNA for the CDR3 is TGTGCCAGCAGCCGGACAGGGAACAATCAGCCCCAGCATTTT. Encoded protein: CASSRTGNNQPQHF.

This clonotype was counted a few times. This chain links TRBV10-3 with TRBJ2-7; 9 bases line up with TRBD2. Germline trimming cut 11 bases from V and 7 bases from J; bases unmatched to any gene: 12. The V gene's germline CDR1 is ENHRY and CDR2 SYGVKD. The length of the CDR3 is 13 residues. CDR3 amino acids: CASLGLAPLEQYF. As DNA, the CDR3 is TGTGCCTCGCTTGGACTAGCGCCTTTGGAGCAGTACTTC.

This sequence joins TRBV19 and TRBJ2-2, with unresolved D. The length of the CDR3 is 13 residues. Germline V gives CDR1 LNHDA, CDR2 SQIVND (reference sequence). Trimming took off 6 bases at V and 6 bases at J, with 11 bases between the two ends. The CDR3 region is CASSKTSAGELFF. The CDR3 bases are TGTGCCAGTAGCAAGACCAGTGCCGGGGAGCTGTTTTTT.

This clonotype was seen ten or more times. This rearrangement joins TRBV20-1 to TRBJ2-1, with D possibly being TRBD2 (6 bases). Germline assignment: CDR1 DFQATT and CDR2 SNEGSKA (reference sequence). V was cut by 6 bases and J by 3 bases, with 15 bases left in between. The length of the CDR3 is 14 residues. DNA for the CDR3: TGCAGTGCGAGCAGCGGGTCCGACTACAATGAGCAGTTCTTC. Translation: CSASSGSDYNEQFF.

This clonotype was seen ten or more times. CDR3 nucleotide sequence: TGTGCCAGTAGTATCGGGACTAGCGGGGGCCATAACGGGCAGTTCTTC. Amino acid sequence: CASSIGTSGGHNGQFF. This sequence joins TRBV19 and TRBJ2-1, with 14 bases aligning to TRBD2. CDR1 and CDR2 from the germline V gene are LNHDA and SQIVND (reference sequence). The CDR3 totals 16 residues. Trimming at V came to 3 bases and at J to 12 bases, leaving 10 bases not matched to a gene.